These 20 T cell receptor beta chains were all obtained from the same sample, sequenced in a study of blood T cells in healthy people across ages. Through a sample-barcoded 5' primer and a J-beta primer mix, a second PCR was run for 7 to 11 cycles. TCRdb fed the 5' RACE reads into MiXCR, producing one record per CDR3 protein. The sample has about 800,000 distinct CDR3 sequences, just under 25% seen once. This sample was shared with a second study, whose subject was T cells of mothers and their children.

The sample consisted of blood. The receptors were sampled from a boy younger than 18 in good health.

The J gene is TRBJ2-1, the V gene TRBV5-1; 8 bases match TRBD1. Losses at the gene ends were 3 bases for V and 9 bases for J; bases not matched to a gene: 5. From germline, CDR1 is SGHRS and CDR2 YFSETQ. This CDR3 contains 13 residues. The CDR3 region is CASSSRQGFEQFF. CDR3 sequence (DNA): TGCGCCAGCAGCTCTAGACAGGGGTTTGAGCAGTTCTTC. Variable domain in full (rest from reference TRBV5-1 and TRBJ2-1): KAGVTQTPRYLIKTRGQQVTLSCSPISGHRSVSWYQQTPGQGLQFLFEYFSETQRNKGNFPGRFSGRQFSNSRSEMNVSTLELGDSALYLCASSSRQGFEQFFGPGTRLTVL.

This rearrangement joins TRBV29-1 to TRBJ1-1; 10 positions agree with TRBD1. V lost 5 bases to trimming and J lost 7 bases; unmatched junction nucleotides: 10. Germline V gene sequence: CDR1 SQVTM, CDR2 ANQGSEA. The CDR3 length is 14 residues. CDR3 nucleotide sequence: TGCAGCGTTTTCGACAGGGGGCGAAACCGTGAAGCTTTCTTT. It specifies CSVFDRGRNREAFF.

CDR3 loop: CASSPHRGQGYTF. The CDR3 bases are TGCGCCAGCAGCCCCCACAGGGGACAAGGCTACACCTTC. The chain recombines TRBV4-3 with TRBJ1-2, with 7 positions matching TRBD1. The CDR3 runs to 13 residues. Germline V gives CDR1 LGHNA, CDR2 YSLEER. V shed 4 bases, J shed 8 bases, and the junction held 7 bases outside the gene matches.

J is TRBJ2-5 and V is TRBV24-1; either TRBD1 or TRBD2 may fit D (5 bases each). Germline CDR1 is KGHDR and CDR2 is SFDVKD. Between the trimmed V and J ends, which lost 12 bases and 5 bases, there was a span of 24 bases. This CDR3 has 15 amino acids. CDR3 residues: CASGTLRGYAETQYF. As DNA, the CDR3 is TGTGCCTCTGGGACCCTCCGGGGTTACGCGGAGACCCAGTACTTC.

Regarding this clonotype: A read error may produce the germline difference seen at one junction end. This chain joins TRBV3-1 and TRBJ2-5; D is unresolved. The DNA end favors TRBJ2-7, so the J call may be wrong. CDR3 length: 15 residues. CDR1 and CDR2 from the germline V gene are LGHDT and YNNKEL (reference sequence). The CDR3 loop is CAGSQDPGRAYEQYF. The CDR3 region has the DNA TGTGCCGGCAGCCAAGATCCAGGAAGGGCCTACGAGCAGTACTTC.

This chain joins TRBV11-2 and TRBJ1-2; D not resolved. The CDR3 runs 13 residues. The germline gives CDR1 SGHAT, CDR2 FQNNGV. The V and J ends lost 3 bases and 8 bases respectively, with 13 bases between them. CDR3 sequence: CASSLGPWYGYTF. The CDR3 nucleotides read TGTGCCAGCAGCTTGGGCCCGTGGTACGGCTACACCTTC.

This clonotype was observed a few times. The chain carries TRBV12-3 or TRBV12-4 and TRBJ1-2; a weak D match, TRBD1 (5 bases). V shed 6 bases and J shed 6 bases, with 14 bases lying between them. The CDR3 has 13 residues. CDR3 amino acids: CASRPDQGDGYTF. CDR3 bases: TGTGCCAGCAGACCAGATCAGGGAGATGGCTACACCTTC.

The chain combines TRBV9 with TRBJ2-5; D is perhaps TRBD1 (5 bases). V was pared by 4 bases and J by 3 bases, with 16 bases between. The CDR3 sequence is 15 residues long. Per germline, CDR1 SGDLS and CDR2 YYNGEE. CDR3 bases: TGTGCCAGCAGCATTGGGGCCAGCGATAAAGAGACCCAGTACTTC. Translation gives CASSIGASDKETQYF.

The chain carries TRBV7-9 and TRBJ2-1, with 8 bases lining up with TRBD2. The V and J ends lost 5 bases and 9 bases, in that order; junction bases with no gene match: 15. CDR3 length: 16 amino acids. CDR1 SEHNR and CDR2 FQNEAQ come from the germline V gene (reference sequence). The CDR3 loop is CASSLHPGGALGEQFF. CDR3 DNA sequence: TGTGCCAGCAGCCTTCACCCCGGGGGGGCCTTGGGTGAGCAGTTCTTC. Supplemented by reference TRBV7-9 and TRBJ2-1, the full variable domain reads DTGVSQNPRHKITKRGQNVTFRCDPISEHNRLYWYRQTLGQGPEFLTYFQNEAQLEKSRLLSDRFSAERPKGSFSTLEIQRTEQGDSAMYLCASSLHPGGALGEQFFGPGTRLTVL.

This clonotype was counted a few times. V is TRBV5-1 and J is TRBJ1-1; no reliable D call. The CDR3 covers 16 residues. V was shortened by 4 bases and J by 6 bases, with 22 bases between the two germline ends. Germline V gives CDR1 SGHRS, CDR2 YFSETQ. CDR3: CASSPGIYRSAAEAFF. For the CDR3, the DNA is TGCGCCAGCAGCCCGGGTATTTATCGAAGCGCTGCTGAAGCTTTCTTT.

This clonotype was observed a handful of times. The chain links TRBV4-3 to TRBJ2-7, with D perhaps TRBD1 (5 bases). Trimming left V 0 bases short and J 2 bases short, with 11 bases between. This CDR3 is built from 15 residues. From germline, CDR1 is LGHNA and CDR2 YSLEER. CDR3 in amino acids: CASSQDVDRAYEQYF. CDR3 coding DNA: TGCGCCAGCAGCCAAGATGTCGACAGAGCCTACGAGCAGTACTTC.

The chain combines TRBV7-8 with TRBJ2-7; 13 nucleotides line up with TRBD2. Losses at the gene ends were 5 bases for V and 4 bases for J; bases not matched to a gene: 5. Per germline, CDR1 SGHVS and CDR2 FQNEAQ. The CDR3 covers 15 residues. CDR3 amino acids: CASSKTSGGAYEQYF. CDR3 sequence (DNA): TGTGCCAGCAGCAAAACTAGCGGGGGGGCTTACGAGCAGTACTTC.

This clonotype was detected only a few times. V usage is TRBV3-1 and J usage is TRBJ2-3, with 9 bases fitting TRBD2. This CDR3 spans 16 amino acids. V lost 3 bases, J lost 0 bases, and 4 bases stayed unmatched. Looked up from germline, CDR1 is LGHDT and CDR2 is YNNKEL (reference sequence). The CDR3 loop is CASSHLTSGSTDTQYF. In DNA, the CDR3 is TGTGCCAGCAGCCATTTGACTAGCGGCAGCACAGATACGCAGTATTTT.

The chain joins TRBV7-9 to TRBJ2-1, with D tentatively TRBD1 or TRBD2 (5 bases each). The CDR3 is 19 residues long. Germline V lookup: CDR1 SEHNR, CDR2 FQNEAQ (reference sequence). V lost 4 bases, J lost 3 bases, and 25 bases lay in between. CDR3 nucleotide sequence: TGTGCCAGCAGCTCCCCCCCGGGTCGTATGGGGGAGTTCTACAATGAGCAGTTCTTC. It specifies CASSSPPGRMGEFYNEQFF.

This clonotype showed up many times. The chain is built from TRBV7-2 and TRBJ2-1; the match to TRBD1 covers 7 bases. Germline CDR1 is SGHTA and CDR2 is FQGNSA. After removal of 2 bases from V and 1 base from J, the junction contained 8 bases not matched to a gene. The CDR3 totals 17 residues. This CDR3 reads CASSLWAGDSSYNEQFF. DNA of the CDR3: TGTGCCAGCAGCTTATGGGCAGGGGACAGTTCCTACAATGAGCAGTTCTTC. Using reference TRBV7-2 and TRBJ2-1 for the parts outside the CDR3, the full variable domain is GAGVSQSPSNKVTEKGKDVELRCDPISGHTALYWYRQSLGQGLEFLIYFQGNSAPDKSGLPSDRFSAERTGGSVSTLTIQRTQQEDSAVYLCASSLWAGDSSYNEQFFGPGTRLTVL.

The genes are TRBV27 and TRBJ1-4; D possibly corresponds to TRBD1 (5 bases). The CDR3 contains 16 residues. Trimming cost V 4 bases and J 0 bases, with 12 bases left between them. Looked up from germline, CDR1 is MNHEY and CDR2 is SMNVEV (reference sequence). The CDR3 DNA sequence: TGTGCCAGCAGTTCCCAGGGAGACGCAACTAATGAAAAACTGTTTTTT. This translates into CASSSQGDATNEKLFF.

For this clonotype: One end of the junction does not line up with germline, which may come from a read error. The V gene is TRBV30, the J gene TRBJ1-1, with no clear D. This CDR3 is 16 amino acids long. Germline V gene lookup returns CDR1 GTSNPN and CDR2 SVGIG (reference sequence). This chain's CDR3 is CAWSAHRLLVNPEAFF. The CDR3 DNA follows: TGTGCCTGGAGTGCACACCGGTTACTGGTGAACCCTGAAGCTTTCTTT.

This clonotype has a handful of counts. The CDR3 loop reads CSVTGLVKNIQYF. The CDR3 bases are TGCAGCGTTACAGGGTTAGTCAAAAACATTCAGTACTTC. The chain carries TRBV29-1 and TRBJ2-4; maybe TRBD1 (6 bases). From germline, CDR1 is SQVTM and CDR2 ANQGSEA. CDR3 length equals 13 residues. Trimming removed 5 bases at V and 3 bases at J, with 11 bases between. The full variable domain, completed using reference TRBV29-1 and TRBJ2-4, is SAVISQKPSRDICQRGTSLTIQCQVDSQVTMMFWYRQQPGQSLTLIATANQGSEATYESGFVIDKFPISRPNLTFSTLTVSNMSPEDSSIYLCSVTGLVKNIQYFGAGTRLSVL.

The genes are TRBV25-1 and TRBJ2-1; D may be TRBD1 (7 bases). The CDR3 loop spans 13 amino acids. Germline V gene lookup returns CDR1 MGHDK and CDR2 SYGVNS. The V gene lost 7 bases and the J gene lost 4 bases, with 11 bases spanning the gap. DNA of the CDR3: TGTGCCAGCACGGAGGGGGCTTACAATGAGCAGTTCTTC. It specifies CASTEGAYNEQFF.

This clonotype occurred a few times. DNA for the CDR3: TGCAGTGCTACGACAGGGTTTGGGAGAGTGGACGAGCAGTACTTC. It yields the protein CSATTGFGRVDEQYF. The chain couples TRBV20-1 to TRBJ2-5; 7 bases agree with TRBD1. The J call may be faulty, since TRBJ2-7 better matches the DNA end. From germline, CDR1 is DFQATT and CDR2 SNEGSKA (reference sequence). The CDR3 is made up of 15 amino acids.